Following are 2 T cell receptor beta chains from one sample sequenced in a study of PD-L1 blockade in urothelial cancer. Time point of the sample: pretreatment peripheral blood. Produced via immunoSEQ multiplex PCR; TCRdb's table is partial and in-frame only. The sample records 45,000 to 60,000 clones, about 81% being singletons. Sequencing was performed on PBMCs, taken around atezolizumab (anti-PD-L1) treatment. The receptor source for this set is a man between 45 and 60 years old with urothelial cancer.

The chain links TRBV20-1 to TRBJ1-6, with D tentatively TRBD1 (6 bases). The CDR3 covers 11 residues. Germline V gene data show CDR1 as DFQATT and CDR2 as SNEGSKA (reference sequence). The V and J ends lost 3 bases and 11 bases respectively, with 8 bases between them. The CDR3 protein is CSARTGTPLHF. The CDR3 DNA sequence: TGCAGTGCTAGGACAGGCACACCCCTCCACTTT.

The chain carries TRBV11-2 and TRBJ1-5; TRBD1 agrees at 7 bases. Losses at the gene ends were 3 bases for V and 4 bases for J; bases not matched to a gene: 0. Germline lookup yields CDR1 SGHAT and CDR2 FQNNGV. This CDR3 has 13 residues. The CDR3 DNA follows: TGTGCCAGCAGCTTGGACAGGAATCAGCCCCAGCATTTT. Its translation: CASSLDRNQPQHF.